What follows are 27 T cell receptor beta chains derived from one specimen sequenced in a study of T-cell memory formation after mild COVID-19. TCRdb recomputed calls from the 5' RACE reads with MiXCR, one row per CDR3 protein. The data contain under 250,000 distinct CDR3 sequences, over 9.5% of them seen just once; the ten biggest clones take up roughly 4%. Source material: PBMCs or a T cell subset sorted from them (not recorded which). The source of these receptors is a man aged 18-30 years who had mild COVID-19 (a few samples of this study predate the infection). Cell type and time point are not known.

There are many counts of this clonotype. The chain couples TRBV5-1 to TRBJ2-7, with D uncertain. The germline V gene encodes CDR1 SGHRS and CDR2 YFSETQ. This CDR3 is built from 14 residues. Trimming removed 8 bases at V and 3 bases at J, with 18 bases between. CDR3 region: CASAGNEALYEQYF. The CDR3 bases are TGCGCCAGTGCAGGAAACGAGGCGCTCTACGAGCAGTACTTC.

In this sample, this clonotype turned up many times. The gene calls are TRBV5-1 and TRBJ2-3; tentatively, D is TRBD1 or TRBD2 (5 bases each). Trimming stripped 5 bases from V and 0 bases from J, with 10 bases between. Germline V gene data show CDR1 as SGHRS and CDR2 as YFSETQ. The CDR3 runs 14 residues. CDR3: CASRPGTSTDTQYF. DNA for the CDR3: TGCGCCAGCAGACCCGGGACCAGCACAGATACGCAGTATTTT.

The chain uses TRBV20-1 and TRBJ2-7; 8 nucleotides align to TRBD2. V shed 5 bases and J 5 bases; nucleotides not matched to a gene: 2. The CDR3 consists of 11 residues. Germline CDR1 reads DFQATT; CDR2 reads SNEGSKA (reference sequence). The CDR3 DNA reads TGCAGTGCTCGGGGGGGTAACGAGCAGTACGTC. Its protein is CSARGGNEQYV.

There are a few counts of this clonotype. The chain uses TRBV3-1 and TRBJ1-1; 8 nucleotides line up with TRBD1. The V gene end was trimmed by 5 bases and the J gene end by 6 bases; junction bases not matched to a gene: 8. Germline CDR1 is LGHDT and CDR2 is YNNKEL (reference sequence). The CDR3 sequence is 14 residues long. CDR3 sequence (DNA): TGTGCCAGCAGCTCTACCGACAGGGGATCTGAAGCTTTCTTT. Its translation is CASSSTDRGSEAFF.

This clonotype was counted a few times. The V gene is TRBV6-5, the J gene TRBJ2-5; 9 bases line up with TRBD1. V shed 6 bases, J shed 4 bases, and the junction held 9 bases outside the gene matches. This CDR3 has 15 residues. Germline lookup yields CDR1 MNHEY and CDR2 SVGAGI. The CDR3 DNA reads TGTGCCAGCAGGGTTACAGGGGGCCGACGAGAGACCCAGTACTTC. Residues: CASRVTGGRRETQYF.

The sample holds many counts of this clonotype. The chain has TRBV7-2 and TRBJ1-1; D call uncertain. The length of the CDR3 is 15 residues. The germline V and J ends were trimmed by 1 base and 1 base, with 10 bases remaining between them. Germline-derived CDR1 and CDR2 are SGHTA and FQGNSA. Written as DNA, the CDR3 is TGTGCCAGCAGCTTAGTCGGTCACCCGAACACTGAAGCTTTCTTT. Translating gives CASSLVGHPNTEAFF.

This clonotype was found many times. The rearrangement links TRBV7-2 to TRBJ1-1; the D is unclear. From germline, CDR1 is SGHTA and CDR2 FQGNSA. The CDR3 has 13 amino acids. The germline V and J ends were trimmed by 2 bases and 1 base, with 5 bases remaining between them. The CDR3 loop reads CASSLFGNTEAFF. The CDR3 DNA reads as TGTGCCAGCAGCTTATTTGGGAACACTGAAGCTTTCTTT. The full variable domain, rest sourced from reference TRBV7-2 and TRBJ1-1, is GAGVSQSPSNKVTEKGKDVELRCDPISGHTALYWYRQSLGQGLEFLIYFQGNSAPDKSGLPSDRFSAERTGGSVSTLTIQRTQQEDSAVYLCASSLFGNTEAFFGQGTRLTVV.

The J gene is TRBJ1-4, the V gene TRBV18, with TRBD1 matching over 8 bases. The V and J ends lost 1 base and 4 bases, in that order; junction bases with no gene match: 2. Germline V CDR1 and CDR2: KGHSH, LQKENI. This CDR3 has 15 amino acids. CDR3 coding DNA: TGTGCCAGCTCACCACGGGGACAGGATAATGAAAAACTGTTTTTT. Translating it yields CASSPRGQDNEKLFF.

This clonotype was found a few times. The chain combines TRBV3-1 with TRBJ1-6; D is perhaps TRBD1 (5 bases). The V gene lost 5 bases and the J gene lost 9 bases, with 14 bases spanning the gap. Germline V CDR1 and CDR2: LGHDT, YNNKEL (reference sequence). There are 14 residues in the CDR3. Here the CDR3 reads CASSAGLGTSPLHF. In DNA, the CDR3 is TGTGCCAGCAGCGCGGGGCTCGGGACTTCACCCCTCCACTTT.

The rearrangement uses TRBV10-3 and TRBJ1-2, with TRBD1 as a possible D gene (6 bases). The V and J ends lost 10 bases and 2 bases respectively, with 17 bases between them. The CDR3 spans 14 residues. Germline V lookup: CDR1 ENHRY, CDR2 SYGVKD. The CDR3 DNA reads as TGTGCCACCCGCCCTTGGGACACCAACTATGGCTACACCTTC. Protein product: CATRPWDTNYGYTF.

V usage is TRBV4-1 and J usage is TRBJ2-4, with TRBD1 matching over 8 bases. The CDR3 totals 16 residues. J gave up 0 bases and V 2 bases, and 3 bases lay outside the gene matches. Germline values: CDR1 MGHRA, CDR2 YSYEKL. Written as DNA, the CDR3 is TGCGCCAGCAGCCAACCCGGGACAGGAGCCAAAAACATTCAGTACTTC. Its translation: CASSQPGTGAKNIQYF.

This chain joins TRBV4-1 and TRBJ1-4; D gene ambiguous. Germline CDR1 MGHRA, CDR2 YSYEKL. Trimming left V 1 base short and J 2 bases short, with 14 bases between. CDR3 size: 17 residues. The DNA for the CDR3 is TGCGCCAGCAGCCAAGGGGGAGACGGAAGGACTAATGAAAAACTGTTTTTT. Translated, it gives CASSQGGDGRTNEKLFF.

This clonotype was picked up a small number of times. V gene TRBV20-1 combines with J gene TRBJ2-3; 7 bases fit TRBD2. CDR3 length equals 13 residues. The V gene end was trimmed by 6 bases and the J gene end by 1 base; junction bases not matched to a gene: 4. Germline values: CDR1 DFQATT, CDR2 SNEGSKA (reference sequence). The CDR3 DNA is TGCAGTGCCACGGCGGGGGGCACAGATACGCAGTATTTT. It specifies CSATAGGTDTQYF.

This clonotype occurred many times. This rearrangement joins TRBV5-4 to TRBJ2-1; unclear D gene. Trimming cost V 4 bases and J 12 bases, with 14 bases left between them. CDR1 is SGHNT and CDR2 is YYREEE in the germline V gene (reference sequence). The CDR3 loop spans 12 amino acids. Here the CDR3 DNA reads TGTGCCAGCAGCCTTTTGGACGGAACGCAGTTCTTC. This translates into CASSLLDGTQFF. Full variable domain (missing parts from reference TRBV5-4 and TRBJ2-1): ETGVTQSPTHLIKTRGQQVTLRCSSQSGHNTVSWYQQALGQGPQFIFQYYREEENGRGNFPPRFSGLQFPNYSSELNVNALELDDSALYLCASSLLDGTQFFGPGTRLTVL.

This clonotype has a handful of counts. The chain links TRBV7-2 to TRBJ1-6; D might be TRBD1 (5 bases). The CDR3 sequence is 12 residues long. CDR1 SGHTA and CDR2 FQGNSA come from the germline V gene. Trimming pared 3 bases from V and 12 bases from J, leaving 9 bases between. Here the CDR3 DNA reads TGTGCCAGCAGCTTTTTGGGGGTACCCCTCCACTTT. Its translation: CASSFLGVPLHF.

J is TRBJ2-5 and V is TRBV6-6, with TRBD2 matching over 7 bases. The J segment lost 5 bases and the V segment lost 2 bases, leaving 8 bases of the junction unmatched. Germline V gene data show CDR1 as MNHNY and CDR2 as SVGAGI (reference sequence). The CDR3 length is 15 residues. The CDR3 protein is CASSYGGDLRETQYF. The CDR3 DNA follows: TGTGCCAGCAGTTACGGGGGGGATCTACGGGAGACCCAGTACTTC.

This rearrangement joins TRBV20-1 to TRBJ2-1; TRBD2 matches 13 bases. Germline V gene lookup returns CDR1 DFQATT and CDR2 SNEGSKA (reference sequence). The CDR3 covers 15 residues. Trimming at V came to 6 bases and at J to 8 bases, leaving 10 bases not matched to a gene. The CDR3 DNA reads as TGCAGTGCCCCAGATCGGACTAGCGGGGGAGATGAGCAGTTCTTC. Residues: CSAPDRTSGGDEQFF.

There are many counts of this clonotype. The J gene is TRBJ2-1, the V gene TRBV5-4; D gene unclear. V shed 5 bases and J shed 7 bases, with 13 bases lying between them. Looked up from germline, CDR1 is SGHNT and CDR2 is YYREEE (reference sequence). The CDR3 has 13 amino acids. Here the CDR3 reads CASRGPGPNEQFF. The CDR3 bases are TGTGCCAGCAGGGGCCCGGGCCCTAATGAGCAGTTCTTC.

In its sample, this clonotype was seen a few times. The gene calls are TRBV5-1 and TRBJ1-3; D is possibly TRBD1 (5 bases). Germline V CDR1 and CDR2: SGHRS, YFSETQ. Trimming took off 2 bases at V and 0 bases at J, with 12 bases between the two ends. There are 16 residues in the CDR3. The CDR3 here is CASSLIDSLSGNTIYF. As DNA, the CDR3 is TGCGCCAGCAGCTTAATCGACAGTCTCTCTGGAAACACCATATATTTT.

The table lists this clonotype with many counts. DNA of the CDR3: TGTGCCAGCAGCTTAGCGGGGCAACGGGGGGAAAAACTGTTTTTT. Amino acid sequence: CASSLAGQRGEKLFF. The chain recombines TRBV7-2 with TRBJ1-4, with D maybe TRBD1 (5 bases). There are 15 residues in the CDR3. V was pared by 0 bases and J by 8 bases, with 13 bases between. Per germline, CDR1 SGHTA and CDR2 FQGNSA.

The gene calls are TRBV20-1 and TRBJ1-1; D perhaps matches TRBD1 (6 bases). The ends were cut back, 5 bases at V and 10 bases at J, with 20 bases in the middle. The germline V gene has CDR1 DFQATT and CDR2 SNEGSKA (reference sequence). The CDR3 totals 13 residues. Here the CDR3 reads CSAGKRGNNGAFF. The CDR3 region has the DNA TGCAGTGCTGGAAAAAGGGGGAACAATGGAGCTTTCTTT.

This clonotype was observed a handful of times. The gene calls are TRBV10-3 and TRBJ1-5, with a weak D call TRBD1 (5 bases). V was pared by 4 bases and J by 2 bases, with 12 bases between. This CDR3 has 15 residues. Germline V gives CDR1 ENHRY, CDR2 SYGVKD. The CDR3 DNA sequence: TGTGCCATCAGTGGGAAAGGGGACGGCAATCAGCCCCAGCATTTT. Translation: CAISGKGDGNQPQHF.

This clonotype occurred a few times. The chain uses TRBV7-2 and TRBJ1-1; no clear D. This CDR3 region has 14 residues. Germline CDR1 reads SGHTA; CDR2 reads FQGNSA. Trimming removed 3 bases from V and 5 bases from J, with 13 bases in between. DNA for the CDR3: TGTGCCAGCAGCTTCCAAGTAGGGCGGACTGAAGCTTTCTTT. Translation: CASSFQVGRTEAFF.

This clonotype was counted between two and nine times. V is TRBV5-4 and J is TRBJ2-3; D may be TRBD1 (5 bases). CDR3 size: 14 residues. Germline CDR1 is SGHNT and CDR2 is YYREEE (reference sequence). V was pared by 3 bases and J by 4 bases, with 12 bases between. CDR3 loop: CASSSGQRPDTQYF. CDR3 DNA: TGTGCCAGCAGCTCAGGACAAAGGCCAGATACGCAGTATTTT. The full variable domain, in which reference TRBV5-4 and TRBJ2-3 provide the parts outside the CDR3, is ETGVTQSPTHLIKTRGQQVTLRCSSQSGHNTVSWYQQALGQGPQFIFQYYREEENGRGNFPPRFSGLQFPNYSSELNVNALELDDSALYLCASSSGQRPDTQYFGPGTRLTVL.

This clonotype was counted between two and nine times. This chain joins TRBV20-1 and TRBJ2-3; no reliable D call. This CDR3 is 12 amino acids long. Germline V lookup: CDR1 DFQATT, CDR2 SNEGSKA (reference sequence). V was trimmed by 3 bases and J by 4 bases, leaving 8 bases between them. The CDR3 protein is CSARAAPDTQYF. Here the CDR3 DNA reads TGCAGTGCTAGGGCGGCACCAGATACGCAGTATTTT.

This clonotype was counted only a few times. The CDR3 loop is CASRIYQETQYF. CDR3 DNA sequence: TGCGCCAGCAGGATCTACCAAGAGACCCAGTACTTC. The V and J genes are TRBV5-1 and TRBJ2-5, with D hard to call. The CDR3 has 12 residues. Trimming removed 5 bases at V and 0 bases at J, with 5 bases between. CDR1 and CDR2 from the germline V gene are SGHRS and YFSETQ. The full variable domain, with the rest looked up from reference TRBV5-1 and TRBJ2-5, is KAGVTQTPRYLIKTRGQQVTLSCSPISGHRSVSWYQQTPGQGLQFLFEYFSETQRNKGNFPGRFSGRQFSNSRSEMNVSTLELGDSALYLCASRIYQETQYFGPGTRLLVL.

To note about this clonotype: One end of the junction does not line up with germline, which may come from a read error. The chain uses TRBV7-2 and TRBJ1-5, with D perhaps matching TRBD1 (6 bases). Germline CDR1 SGHTA, CDR2 FQGNSA. CDR3 length: 12 residues. CDR3 DNA: TGTGCCAGCAGCTTCGGGGGGCAGCACCAGCATTTT. Protein product: CASSFGGQHQHF.